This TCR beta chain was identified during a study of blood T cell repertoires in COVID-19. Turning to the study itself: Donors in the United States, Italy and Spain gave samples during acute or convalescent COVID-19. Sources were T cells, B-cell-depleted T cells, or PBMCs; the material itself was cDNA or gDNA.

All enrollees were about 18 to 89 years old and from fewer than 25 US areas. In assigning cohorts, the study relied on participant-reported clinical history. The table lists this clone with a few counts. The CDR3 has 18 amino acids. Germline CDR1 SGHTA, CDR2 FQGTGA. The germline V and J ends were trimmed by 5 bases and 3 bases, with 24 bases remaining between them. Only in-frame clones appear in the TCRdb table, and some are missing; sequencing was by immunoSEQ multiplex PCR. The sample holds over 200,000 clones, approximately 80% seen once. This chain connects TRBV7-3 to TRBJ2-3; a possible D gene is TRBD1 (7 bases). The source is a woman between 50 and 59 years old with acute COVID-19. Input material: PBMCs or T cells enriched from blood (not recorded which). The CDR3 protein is CASSPTTRGAGGTDTQYF. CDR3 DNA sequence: TGTGCCAGCAGCCCCACCACGAGGGGCGCAGGGGGGACAGATACGCAGTATTTT.